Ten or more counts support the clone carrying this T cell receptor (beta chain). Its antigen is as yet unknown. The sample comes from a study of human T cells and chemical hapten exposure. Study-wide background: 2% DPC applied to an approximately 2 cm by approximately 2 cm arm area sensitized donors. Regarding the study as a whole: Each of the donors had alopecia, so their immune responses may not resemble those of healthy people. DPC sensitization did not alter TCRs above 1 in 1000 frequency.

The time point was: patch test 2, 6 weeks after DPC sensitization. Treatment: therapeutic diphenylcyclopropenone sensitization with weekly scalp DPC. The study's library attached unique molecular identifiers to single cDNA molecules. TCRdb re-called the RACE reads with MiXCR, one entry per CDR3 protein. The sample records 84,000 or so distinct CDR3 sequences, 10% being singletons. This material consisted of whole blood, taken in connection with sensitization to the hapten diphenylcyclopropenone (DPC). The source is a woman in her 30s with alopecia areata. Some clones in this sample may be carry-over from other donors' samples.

The CDR3 DNA reads as TGCAGTGGATGGGACAGGGCTAGCTCCTACGAGCAGTACTTC. Protein product: CSGWDRASSYEQYF. The chain employs TRBV20-1 and TRBJ2-7, with TRBD1 identical over 9 bases. Germline assignment: CDR1 DFQATT and CDR2 SNEGSKA (reference sequence). The V segment lost 7 bases and the J segment 0 bases; nucleotides outside the gene matches: 7. The CDR3 runs 14 residues.